The T cell receptor beta chain described here comes from a study of yellow fever vaccine responses in identical twins. Study findings and constraints: Reportedly, twins showed a vaccine T cell response that looked partly convergent and partly personalized.

CDR3 length equals 14 residues. From germline, CDR1 is SQVTM and CDR2 ANQGSEA. This clonotype has more than one count but fewer than ten. What it recognizes is unknown. At one boundary the junction diverges from the germline segment, which might be a read error. TCRdb analysed the RT-PCR reads with MiXCR anew, one entry per CDR3 protein. The sample gives approximately 2,500 distinct CDR3 sequences, 70% to 85% of which show up once; around 5% is in the top ten. The sequences come from T cells from blood (PBMCs), unsorted or a sorted subset (not recorded which), collected before or after yellow fever vaccination (not recorded which). The clonotype was recovered from a woman between 18 and 29 years old who received the yellow fever vaccine. This chain joins TRBV29-1 and TRBJ2-3; 9 positions agree with TRBD1. The CDR3 is CSVEDRGTADTQYF. For the CDR3, the DNA is TGCAGCGTAGAAGACAGGGGGACGGCAGATACGCAGTATTTT.